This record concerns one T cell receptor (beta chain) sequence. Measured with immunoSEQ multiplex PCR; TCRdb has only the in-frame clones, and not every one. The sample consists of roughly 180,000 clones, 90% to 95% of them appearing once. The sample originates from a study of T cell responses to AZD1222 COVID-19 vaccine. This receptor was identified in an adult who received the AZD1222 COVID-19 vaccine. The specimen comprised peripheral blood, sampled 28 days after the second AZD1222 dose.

The CDR3 reads CASSPDRYVGGYTF. CDR3 in DNA: TGTGCCAGCAGCCCCGACAGATATGTGGGGGGCTACACCTTC. The rearrangement joins TRBV6-6 to TRBJ1-2, with D possibly being TRBD1 (5 bases). Germline V gene sequence: CDR1 MNHNY, CDR2 SVGAGI (reference sequence). Trimming left V 6 bases short and J 8 bases short, with 19 bases between. The CDR3 loop spans 14 amino acids.